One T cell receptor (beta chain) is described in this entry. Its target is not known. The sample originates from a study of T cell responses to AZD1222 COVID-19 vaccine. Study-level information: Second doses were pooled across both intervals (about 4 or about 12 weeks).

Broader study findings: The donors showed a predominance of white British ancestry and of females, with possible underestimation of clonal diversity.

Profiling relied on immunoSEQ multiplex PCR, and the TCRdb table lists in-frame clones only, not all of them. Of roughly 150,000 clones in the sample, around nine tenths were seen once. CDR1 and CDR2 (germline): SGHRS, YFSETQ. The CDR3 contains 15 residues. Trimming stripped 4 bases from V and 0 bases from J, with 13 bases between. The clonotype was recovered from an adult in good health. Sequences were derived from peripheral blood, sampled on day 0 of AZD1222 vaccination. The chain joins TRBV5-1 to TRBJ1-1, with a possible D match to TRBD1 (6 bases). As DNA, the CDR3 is TGCGCCAGCAGCCCGGGACATTCTGTGAACACTGAAGCTTTCTTT. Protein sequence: CASSPGHSVNTEAFF.